This record concerns one T cell receptor beta chain sequence. CDR3 size: 15 residues. Trimming stripped 4 bases from V and 2 bases from J, with 14 bases between. The germline V gene encodes CDR1 SEHNR and CDR2 FQNEAQ (reference sequence). TCRdb redid the calling of the 5' RACE reads with MiXCR, one entry per CDR3 protein. The sample shows 150,000 to 250,000 distinct CDR3 sequences, around 13% of them seen only once. The data stem from a study of CD8 T cells in ankylosing spondylitis. This chain connects TRBV7-9 to TRBJ1-2, with D maybe TRBD1 (6 bases). The specimen sequenced was blood, either unsorted or a sorted T cell fraction (not recorded which). The TCR was taken from a male donor with ankylosing spondylitis or in good health (not recorded which). The CDR3 region has the DNA TGTGCCAGCAGCTCTGGGGACACTTGGAACTATGGCTACACCTTC. It yields the protein CASSSGDTWNYGYTF.